This record covers a single T cell receptor (beta chain). TCRdb reprocessed the 5' RACE reads; each CDR3 protein has one entry and no DNA is given. The sample table sets out fewer than 400,000 distinct CDR3 sequences. This specimen belongs to a study of monozygotic twins with inflammatory bowel disease. This CDR3 region has 14 residues. Germline values: CDR1 MNHEY, CDR2 SVGEGT. The gene calls are TRBV6-2 or TRBV6-3 and TRBJ2-1. Sequenced: blood. The sequence was obtained from a human donor with ulcerative colitis or Crohn's disease, or a healthy co-twin of an affected twin (not recorded which). CDR3 loop: CASSYSRVLNEQFF.